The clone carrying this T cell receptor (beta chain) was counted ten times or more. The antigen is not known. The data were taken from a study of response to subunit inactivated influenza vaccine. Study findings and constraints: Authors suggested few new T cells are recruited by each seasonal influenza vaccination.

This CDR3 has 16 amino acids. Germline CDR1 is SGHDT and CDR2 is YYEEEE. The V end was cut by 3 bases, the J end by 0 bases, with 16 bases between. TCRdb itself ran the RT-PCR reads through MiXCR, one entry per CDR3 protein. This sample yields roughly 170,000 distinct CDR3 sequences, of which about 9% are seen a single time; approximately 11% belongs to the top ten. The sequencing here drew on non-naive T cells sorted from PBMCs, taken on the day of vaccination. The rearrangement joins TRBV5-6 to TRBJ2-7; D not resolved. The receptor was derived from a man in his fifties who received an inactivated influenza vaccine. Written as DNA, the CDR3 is TGTGCCAGCAGCTCCACATTTCATAGAAGCTCCTACGAGCAGTACTTC. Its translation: CASSSTFHRSSYEQYF.